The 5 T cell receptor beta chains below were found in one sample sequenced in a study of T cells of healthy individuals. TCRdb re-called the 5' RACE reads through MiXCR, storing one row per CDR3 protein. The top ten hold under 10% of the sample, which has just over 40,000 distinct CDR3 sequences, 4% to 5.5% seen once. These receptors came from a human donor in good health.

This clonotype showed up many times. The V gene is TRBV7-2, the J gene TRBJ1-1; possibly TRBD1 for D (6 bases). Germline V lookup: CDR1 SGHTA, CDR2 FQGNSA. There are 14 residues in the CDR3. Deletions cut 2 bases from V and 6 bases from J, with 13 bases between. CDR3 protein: CASSLTLGGAEAFF. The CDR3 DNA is TGTGCCAGCAGCTTAACTTTGGGGGGCGCTGAAGCTTTCTTT.

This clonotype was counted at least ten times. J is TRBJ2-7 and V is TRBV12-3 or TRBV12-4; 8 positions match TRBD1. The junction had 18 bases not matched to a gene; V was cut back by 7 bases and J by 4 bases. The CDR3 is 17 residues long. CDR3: CASTSFGDQGAGYEQYF. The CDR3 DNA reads TGTGCCAGCACCTCTTTTGGGGACCAGGGGGCTGGGTACGAGCAGTACTTC.

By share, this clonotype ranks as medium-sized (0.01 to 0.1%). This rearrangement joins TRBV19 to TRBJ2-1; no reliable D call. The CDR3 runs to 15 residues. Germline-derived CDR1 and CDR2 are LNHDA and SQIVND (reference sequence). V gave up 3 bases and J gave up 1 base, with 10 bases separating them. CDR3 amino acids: CASSIPEMSYNEQFF. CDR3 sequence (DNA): TGTGCCAGTAGTATTCCCGAAATGTCCTACAATGAGCAGTTCTTC.

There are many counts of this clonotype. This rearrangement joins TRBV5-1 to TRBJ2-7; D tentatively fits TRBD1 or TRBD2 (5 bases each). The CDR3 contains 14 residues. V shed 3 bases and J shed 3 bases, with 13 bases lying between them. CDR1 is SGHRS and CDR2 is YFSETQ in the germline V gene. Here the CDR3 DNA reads TGCGCCAGCAGCTCGCCGGGGACCGACTACGAGCAGTACTTC. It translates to CASSSPGTDYEQYF.

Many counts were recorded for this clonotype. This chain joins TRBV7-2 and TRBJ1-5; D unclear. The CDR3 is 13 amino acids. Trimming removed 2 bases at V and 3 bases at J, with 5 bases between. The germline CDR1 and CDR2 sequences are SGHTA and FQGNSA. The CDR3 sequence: CASSLNPNQPQHF. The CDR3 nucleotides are TGTGCCAGCAGCTTAAACCCCAATCAGCCCCAGCATTTT.